Sequencing of this T cell receptor (beta chain) was carried out in a study of T cell changes during pregnancy in multiple sclerosis (dated by TCRdb to between 2018 and 2020). A note on the overall study: The study looked at changes in the T cell repertoire across pregnancy in women with multiple sclerosis.

Of note for this clone: Its antigen target is currently unknown. No much larger clonotype is one base removed from it; base qualities were not supplied.

Preparation of the library involved the immunoSEQ multiplex PCR assay. The source is immuneACCESS, and TCRdb retained only in-frame sequences with V and J called. Part of the clones is not carried over; for the studies checked, unresolved V genes explain less than half of this, and the remainder is unexplained. The sample includes some 60,000 clones, with roughly 93% observed a single time. The ten largest clones add up to 1% to 1.5% of the sample. This specimen was peripheral blood, taken in the second trimester of pregnancy. The receptor's source is a female donor with multiple sclerosis, enrolled in a pregnancy study.

This receptor has the CDR3 CASSKPQYSNQPQHF. In nucleotide form, the sequence is TGTGCCAGCAGCAAGCCCCAGTATAGCAATCAGCCCCAGCATTTT. Rearrangement joined TRBV21-1 to TRBJ1-5; the D call TRBD1 from the table was never checked on the DNA. TRBV21-1 is a pseudogene segment. Taken from cysteine to phenylalanine, the CDR3 has 15 residues. Of the read, only the CDR3 DNA is kept; its 45 bases are in frame from base 1.